These 27 T cell receptor beta chains share one sample of origin, sequenced in a study of CD8+CD57+ T cells in acquired aplastic anemia. Flow cytometry had shown expanded CD8+CD57+ cells in the patients chosen for sequencing. The study profiled TCR beta VDJ and CDR3 using genomic DNA as template. TCRdb ran MiXCR on the reads and lists one entry per CDR3 protein. The sample has some 140,000 distinct CDR3 sequences, over 50% seen once. Sequencing was done on a sample of sorted CD4+, CD8+, or CD8+CD57+ T cells (not recorded which) from PBMCs. These receptors came from a human donor with aplastic anemia.

This clonotype was seen many times. The gene calls are TRBV19 and TRBJ1-6; TRBD1 matches 9 bases. Germline-derived CDR1 and CDR2 are LNHDA and SQIVND (reference sequence). The CDR3 length is 15 residues. Germline trimming cut 3 bases from V and 10 bases from J; bases unmatched to any gene: 7. CDR3 sequence: CASSIFTGGGSPLHF. For the CDR3, the DNA is TGTGCCAGTAGTATCTTTACAGGGGGCGGGTCACCCCTCCACTTT.

This clonotype was recorded many times. The V call is TRBV9, the J call TRBJ1-5, with D unresolved. Germline V gives CDR1 SGDLS, CDR2 YYNGEE. V gave up 4 bases and J gave up 4 bases, with 9 bases separating them. This CDR3 spans 13 amino acids. The CDR3 DNA is TGTGCCAGCAGCCCCGGAAAAAATCAGCCCCAGCATTTT. Its translation is CASSPGKNQPQHF.

This clonotype was picked up many times. V and J are TRBV6-1 and TRBJ1-2; D not resolved. Germline V gene data show CDR1 as MNHNS and CDR2 as SASEGT. CDR3 length equals 14 residues. The V and J ends lost 6 bases and 3 bases respectively, with 14 bases between them. The CDR3 sequence is CASSSDSGDYGYTF. DNA for the CDR3: TGTGCCAGCAGCTCAGACTCCGGCGACTATGGCTACACCTTC.

The chain has TRBV5-1 and TRBJ2-3; no clear D gene. CDR1 and CDR2 (germline): SGHRS, YFSETQ. Trimming cost V 9 bases and J 0 bases, with 11 bases left between them. This CDR3 is built from 13 residues. The CDR3 spells CATRLPSTDTQYF. CDR3 nucleotides: TGCGCCACCCGGCTCCCTAGCACAGATACGCAGTATTTT.

The J gene is TRBJ1-2, the V gene TRBV20-1; no firm D call. V was trimmed by 0 bases and J by 8 bases, leaving 10 bases between them. Germline loops: CDR1 DFQATT, CDR2 SNEGSKA (reference sequence). The CDR3 runs 12 residues. CDR3: CSARDPPVGYTF. In DNA, the CDR3 is TGCAGTGCTAGAGATCCCCCGGTGGGCTACACCTTC.

The sample holds many counts of this clonotype. The DNA of the CDR3 is TGTGCCAGCAGCTCTACAGGGGGCATCGAGCAGTACTTC. Protein: CASSSTGGIEQYF. The chain joins TRBV5-5 to TRBJ2-7; 9 bases align to TRBD1. CDR3 length: 13 residues. Per the germline V gene, CDR1 is SGHKS and CDR2 is YYEKEE (reference sequence). After removal of 3 bases from V and 6 bases from J, the junction contained 4 bases not matched to a gene.

The chain uses TRBV20-1 and TRBJ2-1; 9 nucleotides line up with TRBD1. The ends lost 6 bases at V and 8 bases at J; junction bases unmatched: 8. Germline CDR1 DFQATT, CDR2 SNEGSKA (reference sequence). This CDR3 has 13 amino acids. The CDR3 nucleotides read TGCAGTGCCGGGGACAGGGAGTACGATGAGCAGTTCTTC. It translates to CSAGDREYDEQFF.

V usage is TRBV20-1 and J usage is TRBJ2-1, with 10 positions matching TRBD2. CDR1 DFQATT and CDR2 SNEGSKA come from the germline V gene (reference sequence). This CDR3 has 12 residues. The CDR3 sequence is CSQGTSDNEQFF. The CDR3 DNA reads as TGCAGCCAAGGGACTAGCGACAATGAGCAGTTCTTC.

The V gene is TRBV19, the J gene TRBJ2-7; D perhaps matches TRBD2 (5 bases). CDR3 size: 14 residues. The V gene's germline CDR1 is LNHDA and CDR2 SQIVND (reference sequence). V lost 3 bases, J lost 3 bases, and 12 bases lay in between. CDR3 residues: CASSMREVGYEQYF. CDR3 sequence (DNA): TGTGCCAGTAGTATGAGGGAAGTGGGCTACGAGCAGTACTTC.

CDR3 sequence (DNA): TGTGCCAGCAGTGAATCGGGTGCGGGGTCCCCCGAGACCCAGTACTTC. Translated, it gives CASSESGAGSPETQYF. V and J are TRBV25-1 and TRBJ2-5, with D tentatively TRBD2 (6 bases). Per the germline V gene, CDR1 is MGHDK and CDR2 is SYGVNS. This CDR3 has 16 residues. V dropped 1 base and J dropped 5 bases, with 17 bases sitting between them.

V gene TRBV10-3 combines with J gene TRBJ2-7; possibly TRBD2 for D (5 bases). Trimming took 4 bases from V and 1 from J, leaving 8 bases between them. Germline V gene lookup returns CDR1 ENHRY and CDR2 SYGVKD. The CDR3 is made up of 13 amino acids. CDR3 residues: CAISASGSYEQYF. The CDR3 region has the DNA TGTGCCATCAGTGCGTCGGGATCCTACGAGCAGTACTTC.

V is TRBV6-5 and J is TRBJ2-7, with D possibly TRBD1 on 6 matching bases. V was pared by 2 bases and J by 4 bases, with 12 bases between. Per germline, CDR1 MNHEY and CDR2 SVGAGI. This CDR3 is built from 14 residues. CDR3 sequence: CASSYGRGVYEQYF. Here the CDR3 DNA reads TGTGCCAGCAGTTACGGCAGGGGAGTGTACGAGCAGTACTTC.

This clonotype was seen many times. The chain uses TRBV14 and TRBJ2-2, with D possibly being TRBD1 or TRBD2 (5 bases each). CDR1 and CDR2 (germline): SGHDN, FVKESK. This CDR3 has 15 amino acids. V was cut by 4 bases and J by 1 base, with 10 bases left in between. CDR3 coding DNA: TGTGCCAGCAGCCCGGGACCCATGAACACCGGGGAGCTGTTTTTT. Translating gives CASSPGPMNTGELFF. Together with reference TRBV14 and TRBJ2-2, the CDR3 gives the full variable domain: EAGVTQFPSHSVIEKGQTVTLRCDPISGHDNLYWYRRVMGKEIKFLLHFVKESKQDESGMPNNRFLAERTGGTYSTLKVQPAELEDSGVYFCASSPGPMNTGELFFGEGSRLTVL.

This clonotype was seen just once. The CDR3 region has the DNA TGTGCCAGCAGCTCCTTTGCGGTAGCGGGACGAGAGACCCAGTACTTC. Amino acid sequence: CASSSFAVAGRETQYF. This sequence joins TRBV7-8 and TRBJ2-5; 8 positions match TRBD2. The CDR3 runs 16 residues. The germline V gene encodes CDR1 SGHVS and CDR2 FQNEAQ. Trimming removed 4 bases from V and 4 bases from J; junction bases left unmatched: 11.

The CDR3 DNA is TGTGCCAGCTTTGAGTATAGCGGGGGAGACGGCAATGAGTGGCAGTTCTTC. Its protein product is CASFEYSGGDGNEWQFF. The rearrangement uses TRBV2 and TRBJ2-1, with 9 bases identical to TRBD2. The CDR3 consists of 17 residues. Germline V gene lookup returns CDR1 SNHLY and CDR2 FYNNEI. J lost 12 bases, V lost 8 bases, and 23 bases had no gene match.

This sequence joins TRBV7-2 and TRBJ1-2, with D maybe TRBD1 (6 bases). The CDR3 covers 14 residues. V gave up 1 base and J gave up 3 bases, with 9 bases separating them. Germline CDR1 is SGHTA and CDR2 is FQGNSA. CDR3 in DNA: TGTGCCAGCAGCTTAGGACCAGGGGACTATGGCTACACCTTC. This translates into CASSLGPGDYGYTF.

This chain links TRBV20-1 with TRBJ2-7, with 7 bases fitting TRBD1. This CDR3 contains 13 residues. Losses at the gene ends were 1 base for V and 7 bases for J; bases not matched to a gene: 7. Germline V CDR1 and CDR2: DFQATT, SNEGSKA (reference sequence). CDR3 DNA sequence: TGCAGTGCTAGAGCCCGGACAGGCGGTGAGCAGTACTTC. It is translated as CSARARTGGEQYF.

V usage is TRBV20-1 and J usage is TRBJ2-6; TRBD1 is a possible D gene (5 bases). CDR3 size: 15 residues. Trimming cost V 3 bases and J 3 bases, with 12 bases left between them. The germline gives CDR1 DFQATT, CDR2 SNEGSKA (reference sequence). CDR3 nucleotide sequence: TGCAGTGCTAGGGCCCAAGGGGTTGGGGCCAACGTCCTGACTTTC. As protein: CSARAQGVGANVLTF.

The V and J genes are TRBV5-1 and TRBJ2-7, with D tentatively TRBD2 (6 bases). Germline values: CDR1 SGHRS, CDR2 YFSETQ. The CDR3 is 12 amino acids. The V end lost 7 bases, the J end lost 3 bases, and 11 bases lay between the germline ends. The CDR3 loop reads CASGPEGYEQYF. Written as DNA, the CDR3 is TGCGCCAGCGGACCGGAGGGCTACGAGCAGTACTTC.

V is TRBV4-3 and J is TRBJ2-3; no reliable D call. Per the germline V gene, CDR1 is LGHNA and CDR2 is YSLEER. The CDR3 runs 13 residues. The V end lost 4 bases, the J end lost 0 bases, and 5 bases lay between the germline ends. CDR3 protein: CASSRMSTDTQYF. Here the CDR3 DNA reads TGCGCCAGCAGCCGGATGAGCACAGATACGCAGTATTTT.

This clonotype was detected a few times. The genes are TRBV24-1 and TRBJ2-3; 8 nucleotides match TRBD1. J gave up 1 base and V 5 bases, and 1 base lay outside the gene matches. Germline V CDR1 and CDR2: KGHDR, SFDVKD. CDR3 length equals 14 residues. The CDR3 nucleotides are TGTGCCACCAGTGTACAGGGGGGCACAGATACGCAGTATTTT. It codes for CATSVQGGTDTQYF.

This chain uses TRBV6-5 with TRBJ2-7; 9 bases map to TRBD1. From germline, CDR1 is MNHEY and CDR2 SVGAGI. CDR3 length: 15 amino acids. The V segment lost 1 base and the J segment 2 bases; nucleotides outside the gene matches: 3. CDR3 DNA sequence: TGTGCCAGCAGTTACTGGCGGACAGGGGCCTACGAGCAGTACTTC. Translated: CASSYWRTGAYEQYF.

This clonotype was detected only a few times. The chain employs TRBV25-1 and TRBJ1-6, with D uncertain. V lost 0 bases and J lost 9, with 9 bases in between. Germline V gives CDR1 MGHDK, CDR2 SYGVNS. The CDR3 covers 14 residues. In nucleotides, the CDR3 is TGTGCCAGCAGTGAATATAGTCAGAGTTCACCCCTCCACTTT. Translating it yields CASSEYSQSSPLHF.

The J gene is TRBJ1-2, the V gene TRBV7-9, with D possibly matching TRBD1 (5 bases). The germline gives CDR1 SEHNR, CDR2 FQNEAQ (reference sequence). V lost 11 bases, J lost 4 bases, and 20 bases lay in between. The CDR3 totals 14 residues. CDR3 bases: TGTGCCCACGGGGGGGAGGAAGGGATCTATGGCTACACCTTC. Translating it yields CAHGGEEGIYGYTF.

In the case of this clonotype: Possible read error: a much larger clone is one base away. The rearrangement joins TRBV3-1 to TRBJ1-1; tentative D call: TRBD1 (6 bases). This CDR3 has 14 residues. CDR1 and CDR2 from the germline V gene are LGHDT and YNNKEL (reference sequence). The ends were cut back, 5 bases at V and 4 bases at J, with 14 bases in the middle. The CDR3 loop reads CASSCTGRGTEAFF. The DNA of the CDR3 is TGTGCCAGCAGCTGTACAGGGCGAGGCACTGAAGCTTTCTTT.

The V gene is TRBV25-1, the J gene TRBJ1-2; tentatively, D is TRBD1 (6 bases). With 1 base removed from V and 8 bases from J, the gap between germline ends came to 20 bases. Germline V gives CDR1 MGHDK, CDR2 SYGVNS. The CDR3 has 16 residues. The DNA for the CDR3 is TGTGCCAGCAGTGAATGGGGGCGGGAGACAGAACTCGGCTACACCTTC. It is translated as CASSEWGRETELGYTF.

The table lists this clonotype with a few counts. This chain joins TRBV5-1 and TRBJ1-6; TRBD1 matches at 7 bases. The CDR3 length is 15 residues. Germline CDR1 SGHRS, CDR2 YFSETQ. J lost 10 bases, V lost 0 bases, and 7 bases had no gene match. CDR3 residues: CASSLAAGGHSPLHF. The CDR3 coding sequence is TGCGCCAGCAGCTTGGCGGCAGGGGGTCACTCACCCCTCCACTTT. Full variable domain (outside the CDR3, taken from reference TRBV5-1 and TRBJ1-6): KAGVTQTPRYLIKTRGQQVTLSCSPISGHRSVSWYQQTPGQGLQFLFEYFSETQRNKGNFPGRFSGRQFSNSRSEMNVSTLELGDSALYLCASSLAAGGHSPLHFGNGTRLTVT.